This T cell receptor (beta chain) was sequenced in a study of beta chain features in type 1 diabetes. General study points: A definitive answer on HLA type influencing TCRB rearrangement was not reached here.

Of the isolated RNA, all was reverse transcribed, and so the sequenced material was expressed TCRB transcripts. The data were produced by immunoSEQ multiplex PCR, yet TCRdb's version contains in-frame clones alone and is incomplete. Of approximately 15,000 clones in the sample, 45% to 55% were seen once. About this clone itself: Its target is unknown.

Per the germline V gene, CDR1 is MNHNS and CDR2 is SASEGT. V lost 6 bases and J lost 1, with 9 bases in between. CDR3 length: 13 amino acids. Sequenced material: stem cell memory CD4+ T cells from blood. The chain links TRBV6-1 to TRBJ1-1; tentative D call: TRBD1 (5 bases). This clonotype was obtained from a young woman in good health. The CDR3 spells CASRVTENTEAFF. As DNA, the CDR3 is TGTGCCAGCAGAGTGACAGAGAACACTGAAGCTTTCTTT.